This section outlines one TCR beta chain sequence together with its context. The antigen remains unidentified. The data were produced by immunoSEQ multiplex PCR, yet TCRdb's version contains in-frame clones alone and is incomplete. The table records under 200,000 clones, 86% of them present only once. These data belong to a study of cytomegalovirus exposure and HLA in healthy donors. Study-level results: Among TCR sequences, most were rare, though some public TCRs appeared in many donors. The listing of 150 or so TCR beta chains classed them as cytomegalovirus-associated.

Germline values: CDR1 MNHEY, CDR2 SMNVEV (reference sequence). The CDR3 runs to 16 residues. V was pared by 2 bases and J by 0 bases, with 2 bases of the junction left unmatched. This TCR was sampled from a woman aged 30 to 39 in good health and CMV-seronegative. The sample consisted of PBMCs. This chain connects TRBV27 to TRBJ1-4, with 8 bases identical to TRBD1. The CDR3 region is CASSLTGGSTNEKLFF. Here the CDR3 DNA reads TGTGCCAGCAGTTTAACAGGGGGGTCAACTAATGAAAAACTGTTTTTT.